This T cell receptor (beta chain) was captured in a study of shared clonotypes between healthy human individuals. General observations from the study: The authors sampled blood alone, and tissue repertoires likely differ.

Unmatched junction bases numbered 3, after V lost 4 bases and J lost 3 bases. Germline V gene sequence: CDR1 SGHNT, CDR2 YYREEE (reference sequence). This CDR3 has 15 residues. Repertoires were generated with immunoSEQ multiplex PCR, while TCRdb's copy carries only in-frame clones and drops some. The repertoire holds about 450,000 clones, with about 80% as singletons. To note about this clone: Its cognate antigen is unknown.

The sequencing input was PBMCs. The sequence was obtained from a woman aged 40 to 50 in good health. Some clones in this sample may be carry-over from other donors' samples. V gene TRBV5-4 combines with J gene TRBJ2-1, with TRBD2 matching 11 bases. The CDR3 DNA follows: TGTGCCAGCAGCGCGGGACTAGCGGTCTACAATGAGCAGTTCTTC. This codes for CASSAGLAVYNEQFF. Drawing the rest from reference TRBV5-4 and TRBJ2-1, the complete variable domain is ETGVTQSPTHLIKTRGQQVTLRCSSQSGHNTVSWYQQALGQGPQFIFQYYREEENGRGNFPPRFSGLQFPNYSSELNVNALELDDSALYLCASSAGLAVYNEQFFGPGTRLTVL.